A selection of T cell receptor beta chains follows, all from one sample in a study of T cells after somatic rescue of genetic block. Sequencing was performed with immunoSEQ multiplex PCR; in TCRdb, only in-frame clones are kept and a portion is missing. The sample shows 85,000 to 90,000 clones, about nine tenths of them seen only once. Sequencing input: peripheral blood mononuclear cells (PBMCs). The receptors were sampled from a woman younger than 35. The CDR3 runs from the conserved cysteine through the conserved F or W. The D gene is left open where the match is weak. Size tells how often a clone was seen (once, few, many) or the class of an expanded clone, and some rows leave it out.

>NA|NA|15|TRBJ1-2|TRBV2
TGTGCCAGCAGTGAAGAGTCAGTCTGGGACTATGGCTACACCTTC
CASSEESVWDYGYTF
>NA|NA|11|TRBJ2-3|TRBV20-1
TGCAGTGCTCCACGCACAGATACGCAGTATTTT
CSAPRTDTQYF
>NA|NA|17|TRBJ1-5|TRBV27
TGTGCCAGCAGCCCATATCAGGGGCAAAATAGCAATCAGCCCCAGCATTTT
CASSPYQGQNSNQPQHF
>once|TRBD2|17|TRBJ2-5|TRBV18
TGTGCCAGCTCACCGACTAGCGGTACCTGGGGACAAGAGACCCAGTACTTC
CASSPTSGTWGQETQYF
>NA|NA|12|TRBJ1-6|TRBV5-1
TGCGCCAGCAGGCCCGAGAATTCACCCCTCCACTTT
CASRPENSPLHF
>NA|TRBD2|14|TRBJ2-3|TRBV4-1
TGCGCCAGCAGCCAGGCGGGAGTGACAGATACGCAGTATTTT
CASSQAGVTDTQYF
>once|TRBD1|15|TRBJ2-7|TRBV19
TGTGCCAGTAGTATTACCGGGACAGGGGTTTACGAGCAGTACTTC
CASSITGTGVYEQYF
>NA|NA|15|TRBJ2-5|TRBV5-6
TGTGCCAGCAGCCCCTCCGGGGCGCCCCAAGAGACCCAGTACTTC
CASSPSGAPQETQYF
>once|TRBD1|17|TRBJ2-2|TRBV5-1
TGCGCCAGCAGCTGGACAGGGTTCCCCGAGCGTCCCGGGGAGCTGTTTTTT
CASSWTGFPERPGELFF
>NA|NA|15|TRBJ1-2|TRBV30
TGTGCCTGGAGTCTTTTCGCACTCGGGAACTATGGCTACACCTTC
CAWSLFALGNYGYTF
>NA|TRBD2|15|TRBJ2-4|TRBV6-1
TGTGCCAGCAGTCCCCCCGGGCTAGCGGGAGGGCGGGAGTACTTC
CASSPPGLAGGREYF
>NA|NA|13|TRBJ2-5|TRBV7-2
TGTGCCAGCAGCTTGGGGCAGGGCCAGACCCAGTACTTC
CASSLGQGQTQYF
>NA|TRBD1|15|TRBJ2-7|TRBV7-6
TGTGCCAGCAGCCCTATCCGGGACAGGGGCTACGAGCAGTACTTC
CASSPIRDRGYEQYF
>NA|NA|12|TRBJ1-1|TRBV19
TGTGCCAGTAGTATGGTGGGGTCGGTGGCTTTCTTT
CASSMVGSVAFF
>NA|TRBD1|16|TRBJ2-7|TRBV11-3
TGTGCCAGCAGCCCGTGGACAGGGTTTGTCTCCTACGAGCAGTACTTC
CASSPWTGFVSYEQYF
>NA|NA|13|TRBJ1-5|TRBV12-5
TGTGCTAGTGCCCCCGAAATCTTGCGGCCCCAGCATTTT
CASAPEILRPQHF
>NA|NA|15|TRBJ2-2|TRBV10-2
TGCGCCAGCAGGGGTTCTAGCCGGGGCACCGGGGAGCTGTTTTTT
CASRGSSRGTGELFF
>NA|NA|13|TRBJ2-7|TRBV13
TGTGCCAGCAGCCCGGACCCTTCCTACGAGCAGTACTTC
CASSPDPSYEQYF
>NA|NA|16|TRBJ1-5|TRBV21-1
TGTGCCAGCAGCAAAGTTATTGTAGGCAGCAATCAGCCCCAGCATTTT
CASSKVIVGSNQPQHF
>once|TRBD1|15|TRBJ1-1|TRBV10-3
TGTGCCATCAGTGAGGACAGGGTCAGCAACACTGAAGCTTTCTTT
CAISEDRVSNTEAFF
>NA|TRBD1|16|TRBJ2-3|TRBV5-4
TGTGCCAGCAGCTTTCCGGGACAGGGGGAGGGAGATACGCAGTATTTT
CASSFPGQGEGDTQYF
>few|NA|15|TRBJ1-5|TRBV19
TGTGCCAGTACCACACTGGACAGCCGCAATCAGCCCCAGCATTTT
CASTTLDSRNQPQHF
>NA|NA|13|TRBJ1-1|TRBV6-1
TGTGCCAGCAGTGACCGACGAGGCACTGAAGCTTTCTTT
CASSDRRGTEAFF
>NA|NA|18|TRBJ2-3|TRBV5-1
TGCGCCAGCAGCTTGGGAGACCCCGTTGCCCATCGCACAGATACGCAGTATTTT
CASSLGDPVAHRTDTQYF
>NA|NA|15|TRBJ1-5|TRBV28
TGTGCCAGCATCTCCCCTGGCAGAGGCAATCAGCCCCAGCATTTT
CASISPGRGNQPQHF
>NA|TRBD1|16|TRBJ1-2|TRBV5-6
TGTGCCAGCAGCCTCGGACAGGGGGCCCCTGGCTATGGCTACACCTTC
CASSLGQGAPGYGYTF
>NA|TRBD1|15|TRBJ1-1|TRBV7-9
TGTGCCAGCAGCCCTGGCCGGACAGGGGGCTCTGAAGCTTTCTTT
CASSPGRTGGSEAFF
>NA|TRBD2|13|TRBJ2-1|TRBV30
TGTGCCTGGAGCCGGCGGGAGGAAGATGAGCAGTTCTTC
CAWSRREEDEQFF
>NA|NA|16|TRBJ1-4|TRBV11-2
TGTGCCAGCAGCTTAATGTGGAAATCGGCAAAGGAAAAACTGTTTTTT
CASSLMWKSAKEKLFF
>NA|TRBD1|16|TRBJ1-2|TRBV6-5
TGTGCCAGCAGTTACGAAGGGACAGGTGGGGGGTATGGCTACACCTTC
CASSYEGTGGGYGYTF
>NA|NA|16|TRBJ1-1|TRBV18
TGTGCCAGCTCACCCACGACAGGAGGACCGGACACTGAAGCTTTCTTT
CASSPTTGGPDTEAFF
>NA|NA|17|TRBJ2-6|TRBV27
TGTGCCAGCAGTCCCACACGGGGCAGGGCCGGGGCCAACGTCCTGACTTTC
CASSPTRGRAGANVLTF
>NA|TRBD2|15|TRBJ2-3|TRBV4-1
TGCGCCAGCAGCCTACAACTAGCGGGGGTGGATACGCAGTATTTT
CASSLQLAGVDTQYF
>NA|TRBD2|13|TRBJ2-1|TRBV30
TGTGCCTGGATGGGACTAACTCGCAATGAGCAGTTCTTC
CAWMGLTRNEQFF
>NA|TRBD2|15|TRBJ2-1|TRBV5-4
TGTGCCAGCAGCGGGGGGGGGTACTCCTACAATGAGCAGTTCTTC
CASSGGGYSYNEQFF
>NA|TRBD1|14|TRBJ1-1|TRBV5-4
TGTGCCAGCAGCCCGGGACAGTCTAGAATCGAAGCTTTCTTT
CASSPGQSRIEAFF
>NA|NA|17|TRBJ2-1|TRBV5-4
TGTGCCAGCAGTTTTCTCTCCGGGGGTAGCTCCTACAATGAGCAGTTCTTC
CASSFLSGGSSYNEQFF
>NA|NA|12|TRBJ1-1|TRBV7-2
TGTGCCAGCAGCCCGATGAACACTGAAGCTTTCTTT
CASSPMNTEAFF
>NA|TRBD1|15|TRBJ2-7|TRBV5-1
TGCGCCAGCAGCCTCGGACAGGGTTGGGGATACGAGCAGTACTTC
CASSLGQGWGYEQYF
>NA|NA|11|TRBJ2-1|TRBV20-1
TGCAGTGCTAGCGACTACAATGAGCAGTTCTTC
CSASDYNEQFF
>NA|NA|13|TRBJ1-2|TRBV2
TGTGCCAGCACGGAGGGGATAAACTATGGCTACACCTTC
CASTEGINYGYTF
>NA|NA|16|TRBJ2-2|TRBV28
TGTGCCAGCAGTACCCAACGCAGGTCAAACACCGGGGAGCTGTTTTTT
CASSTQRRSNTGELFF
>NA|TRBD1|15|TRBJ1-1|TRBV19
TGTGCCAGTAGTATTTCTGGTCAGGGGGACACTGAAGCTTTCTTT
CASSISGQGDTEAFF
>NA|TRBD1|15|TRBJ1-2|TRBV11-2
TGTGCCAGCAGTGAGACAGGGAAAATTTACTATGGCTACACCTTC
CASSETGKIYYGYTF
>NA|NA|14|TRBJ2-3|TRBV28
TGTGCCAGCAGACCCAGGACAGGCACAGATACGCAGTATTTT
CASRPRTGTDTQYF
>once|NA|14|TRBJ1-1|TRBV27
TGTGCCAGCAGTTTATCGCCCGGGAACACTGAAGCTTTCTTT
CASSLSPGNTEAFF
>NA|NA|15|TRBJ2-4|TRBV6-5
TGTGCCAGCGGGAGCGATGGTGGCTTAAAAAACATTCAGTACTTC
CASGSDGGLKNIQYF
>NA|NA|12|TRBJ2-3|TRBV6-1
TGTGCCAGCAGTAGAAACACAGATACGCAGTATTTT
CASSRNTDTQYF
>few|TRBD2|14|TRBJ2-3|TRBV6-4
TGTGCCAGCAGTGTAGCGGGAGCCACAGATACGCAGTATTTT
CASSVAGATDTQYF
>NA|TRBD1|15|TRBJ1-4|TRBV4-2
TGTGCCAGCAGCCAGTTGACAGGGGGGTGGGAAAAACTGTTTTTT
CASSQLTGGWEKLFF
>NA|TRBD1|13|TRBJ2-7|TRBV5-6
TGTGCCAGCAGCTTTCAGGGGGTGCTCGAGCAGTACTTC
CASSFQGVLEQYF
>once|TRBD1|17|TRBJ1-5|TRBV2
TGTGCCAGCAGGTATGACAGGGTCTCAAATAGCAATCAGCCCCAGCATTTT
CASRYDRVSNSNQPQHF
>NA|TRBD2|21|TRBJ2-1|TRBV4-3
TGCGCCAGCAGCCAAGGGGGGGGACTAGCGGGAGTCGTCGGCCGGGTCAATGAGCAGTTCTTC
CASSQGGGLAGVVGRVNEQFF
>NA|NA|15|TRBJ2-1|TRBV7-9
TGTGCCAGCAGAACCCGGGACATGGGAGTCAATGAGCAGTTCTTC
CASRTRDMGVNEQFF
>NA|NA|12|TRBJ2-3|TRBV6-6
TGTGCCAGCAGTCACAGCACAGATACGCAGTATTTT
CASSHSTDTQYF
>NA|NA|14|TRBJ1-2|TRBV18
TGTGCCAGCTCCCCGCTGGAGGGTAACTATGGCTACACCTTC
CASSPLEGNYGYTF
>NA|NA|15|TRBJ1-2|TRBV5-8
TGTGCCAGCAGCTTGACCGGCACCCAGCGCTTAAACTACACCTTC
CASSLTGTQRLNYTF